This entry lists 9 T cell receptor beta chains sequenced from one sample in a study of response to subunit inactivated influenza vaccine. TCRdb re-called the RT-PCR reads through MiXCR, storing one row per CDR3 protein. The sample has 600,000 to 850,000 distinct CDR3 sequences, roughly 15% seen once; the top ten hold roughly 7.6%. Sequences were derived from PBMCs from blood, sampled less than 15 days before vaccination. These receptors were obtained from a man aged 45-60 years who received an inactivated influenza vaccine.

The CDR3 nucleotides read TGCGCCAGCAGCTTGGGGCTAGCGGGGCTCTGGGGCAATGAGCAGTTCTTC. Protein sequence: CASSLGLAGLWGNEQFF. The chain employs TRBV5-1 and TRBJ2-1, with 9 bases matching TRBD2. With V trimmed by 0 bases and J by 6 bases, 10 bases remained unmatched. CDR1 SGHRS and CDR2 YFSETQ come from the germline V gene. The CDR3 has 17 amino acids. Complete variable domain (other parts from reference TRBV5-1 and TRBJ2-1): KAGVTQTPRYLIKTRGQQVTLSCSPISGHRSVSWYQQTPGQGLQFLFEYFSETQRNKGNFPGRFSGRQFSNSRSEMNVSTLELGDSALYLCASSLGLAGLWGNEQFFGPGTRLTVL.

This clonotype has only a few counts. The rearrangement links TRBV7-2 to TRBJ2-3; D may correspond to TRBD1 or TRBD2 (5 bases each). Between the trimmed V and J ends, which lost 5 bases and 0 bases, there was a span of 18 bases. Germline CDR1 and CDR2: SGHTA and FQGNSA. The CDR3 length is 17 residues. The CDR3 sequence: CASSPRGQRSSTDTQYF. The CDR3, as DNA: TGTGCCAGCAGCCCGAGGGGTCAGCGGTCTAGCACAGATACGCAGTATTTT.

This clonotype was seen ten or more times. CDR3 DNA sequence: TGTGCCAGCTCACCTCGATCTCTGGGAGAGAACACCGGGGAGCTGTTTTTT. Protein sequence: CASSPRSLGENTGELFF. V and J are TRBV18 and TRBJ2-2; perhaps TRBD2 as D (5 bases). Between the trimmed V and J ends, which lost 3 bases and 1 base, there was a span of 15 bases. Germline V gene lookup returns CDR1 KGHSH and CDR2 LQKENI. CDR3 length: 17 residues.

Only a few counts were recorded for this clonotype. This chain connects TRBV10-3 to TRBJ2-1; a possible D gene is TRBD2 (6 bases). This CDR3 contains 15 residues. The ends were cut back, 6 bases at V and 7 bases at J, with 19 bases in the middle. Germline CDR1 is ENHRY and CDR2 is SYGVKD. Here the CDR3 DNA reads TGTGCCATCAGCGAACTAGCTGTAATTAAGAATGAGCAGTTCTTC. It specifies CAISELAVIKNEQFF.

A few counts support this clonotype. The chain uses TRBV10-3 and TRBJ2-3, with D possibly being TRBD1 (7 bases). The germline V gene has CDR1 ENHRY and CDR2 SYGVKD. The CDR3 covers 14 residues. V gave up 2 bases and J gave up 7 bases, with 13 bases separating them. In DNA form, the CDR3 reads TGTGCCATCAGTGAGACCGACAGGGACTATACGCAGTATTTT. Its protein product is CAISETDRDYTQYF.

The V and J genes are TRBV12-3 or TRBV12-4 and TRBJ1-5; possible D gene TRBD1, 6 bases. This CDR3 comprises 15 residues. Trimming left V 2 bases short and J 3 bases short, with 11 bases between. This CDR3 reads CASSLSRGNNQPQHF. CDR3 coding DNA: TGTGCCAGCAGTTTATCCAGGGGTAACAATCAGCCCCAGCATTTT.

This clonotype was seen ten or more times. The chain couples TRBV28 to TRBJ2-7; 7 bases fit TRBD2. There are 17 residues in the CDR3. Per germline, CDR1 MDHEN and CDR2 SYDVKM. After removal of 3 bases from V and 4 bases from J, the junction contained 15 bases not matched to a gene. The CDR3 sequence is CASSLIYLGEGPYEQYF. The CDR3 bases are TGTGCCAGCAGTTTGATCTATTTGGGGGAGGGCCCTTACGAGCAGTACTTC.

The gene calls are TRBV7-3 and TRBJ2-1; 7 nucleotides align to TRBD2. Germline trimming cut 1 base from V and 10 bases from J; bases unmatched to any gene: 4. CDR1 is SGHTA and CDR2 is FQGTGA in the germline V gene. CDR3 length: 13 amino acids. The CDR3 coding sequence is TGTGCCAGCAGCTTAATAGGGGAGGGGGAGCAGTTCTTC. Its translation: CASSLIGEGEQFF.

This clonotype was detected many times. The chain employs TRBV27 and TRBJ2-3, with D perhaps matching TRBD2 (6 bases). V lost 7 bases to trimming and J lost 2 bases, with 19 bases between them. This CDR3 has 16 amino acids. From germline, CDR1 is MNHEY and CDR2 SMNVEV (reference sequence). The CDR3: CASKVASALFTDTQYF. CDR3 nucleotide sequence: TGTGCCAGCAAGGTTGCTAGCGCACTTTTCACAGATACGCAGTATTTT.